The present entry profiles one T cell receptor (beta chain) with its context. The protocol was immunoSEQ multiplex PCR, while the TCRdb copy is restricted to in-frame clones and leaves out a portion. Among 300,000 or so clones listed, about 88% were seen once. The ends lost 0 bases at V and 5 bases at J; junction bases unmatched: 14. Germline V CDR1 and CDR2: SEHNR, FQNEAQ (reference sequence). The length of the CDR3 is 18 residues. The sample is drawn from a study of blood T cell repertoires in COVID-19. Looking at the study overall: The analysed material was cDNA or gDNA that came from T cells, B-cell-depleted T cells, or PBMCs.

The chain joins TRBV7-9 to TRBJ2-5; 8 bases are a match to TRBD2. The sequence derives from a woman under 40 who had recovered from COVID-19. The sample was PBMCs or T cells enriched from blood (not recorded which). DNA of the CDR3: TGTGCCAGCAGCTTAGCCGTTGGGTCCTTTGGCGGGGGGGAGACCCAGTACTTC. Protein: CASSLAVGSFGGGETQYF.